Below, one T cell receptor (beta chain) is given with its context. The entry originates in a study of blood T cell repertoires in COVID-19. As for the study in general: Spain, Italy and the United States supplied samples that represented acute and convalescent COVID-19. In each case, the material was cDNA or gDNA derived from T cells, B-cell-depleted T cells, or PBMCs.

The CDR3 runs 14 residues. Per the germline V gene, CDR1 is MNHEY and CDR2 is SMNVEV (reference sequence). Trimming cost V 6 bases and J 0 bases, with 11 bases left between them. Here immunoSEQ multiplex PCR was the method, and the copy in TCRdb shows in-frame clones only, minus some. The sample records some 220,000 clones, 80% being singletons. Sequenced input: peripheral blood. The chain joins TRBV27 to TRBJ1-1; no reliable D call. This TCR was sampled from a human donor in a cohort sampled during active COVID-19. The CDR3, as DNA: TGTGCCAGCAGCCCAGCGCTCATGAACACTGAAGCTTTCTTT. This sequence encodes CASSPALMNTEAFF.